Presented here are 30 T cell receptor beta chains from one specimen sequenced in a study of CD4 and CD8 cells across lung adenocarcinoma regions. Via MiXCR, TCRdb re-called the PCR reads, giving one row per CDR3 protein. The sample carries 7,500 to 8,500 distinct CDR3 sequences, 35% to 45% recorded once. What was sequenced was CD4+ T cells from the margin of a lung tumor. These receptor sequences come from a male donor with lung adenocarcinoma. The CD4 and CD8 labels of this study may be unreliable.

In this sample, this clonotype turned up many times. The CDR3 coding sequence is TGTGCCAGCAGCCTATACAGGATCGGGGGGGAGCTGTTTTTT. This gives the protein CASSLYRIGGELFF. The chain combines TRBV6-1 with TRBJ2-2, with TRBD1 as a possible D gene (5 bases). Germline V CDR1 and CDR2: MNHNS, SASEGT. V lost 6 bases and J 8 bases, leaving 16 bases between the germline ends. CDR3 length: 14 amino acids.

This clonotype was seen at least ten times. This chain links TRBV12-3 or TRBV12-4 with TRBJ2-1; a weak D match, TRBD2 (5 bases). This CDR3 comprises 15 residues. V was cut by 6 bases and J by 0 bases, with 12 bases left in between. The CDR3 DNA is TGTGCCAGCAGACACAGCGGAAGCTCCTACAATGAGCAGTTCTTC. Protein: CASRHSGSSYNEQFF.

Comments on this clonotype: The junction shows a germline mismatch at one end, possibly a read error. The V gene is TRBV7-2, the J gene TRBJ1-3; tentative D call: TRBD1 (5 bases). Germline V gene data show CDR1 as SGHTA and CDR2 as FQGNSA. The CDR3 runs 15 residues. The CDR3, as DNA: TGTGCCAGCAGCTTATATTCAGGGTACGGGAACATCATATATTTT. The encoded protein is CASSLYSGYGNIIYF.

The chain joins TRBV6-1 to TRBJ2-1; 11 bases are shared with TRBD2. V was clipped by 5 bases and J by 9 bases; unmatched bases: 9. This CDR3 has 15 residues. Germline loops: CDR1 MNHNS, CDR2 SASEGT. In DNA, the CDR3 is TGTGCCAGCAGTCGATATAGCGGGGGGGCTCGTGAGCAGTTCTTC. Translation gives CASSRYSGGAREQFF.

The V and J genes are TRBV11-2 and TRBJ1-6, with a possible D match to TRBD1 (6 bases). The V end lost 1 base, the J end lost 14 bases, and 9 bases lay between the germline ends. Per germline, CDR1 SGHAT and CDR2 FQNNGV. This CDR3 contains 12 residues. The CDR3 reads CASSLVQGSLHF. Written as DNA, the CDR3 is TGTGCCAGCAGCTTAGTCCAGGGGTCCCTCCACTTT.

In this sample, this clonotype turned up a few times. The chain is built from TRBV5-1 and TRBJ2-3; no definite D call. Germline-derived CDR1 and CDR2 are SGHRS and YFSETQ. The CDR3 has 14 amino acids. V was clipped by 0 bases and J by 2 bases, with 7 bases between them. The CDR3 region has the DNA TGCGCCAGCAGCTTGGAACAGCACACAGATACGCAGTATTTT. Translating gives CASSLEQHTDTQYF.

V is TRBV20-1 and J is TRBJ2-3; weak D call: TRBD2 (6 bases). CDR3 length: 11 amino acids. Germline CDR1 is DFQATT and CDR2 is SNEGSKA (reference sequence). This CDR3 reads CSQTRGDTQYF. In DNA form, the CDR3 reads TGCAGCCAGACTCGGGGGGATACGCAGTATTTT.

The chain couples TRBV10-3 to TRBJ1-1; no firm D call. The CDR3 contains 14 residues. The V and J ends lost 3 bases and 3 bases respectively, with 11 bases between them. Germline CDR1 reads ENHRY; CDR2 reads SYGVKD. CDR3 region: CAISEERTDTEAFF. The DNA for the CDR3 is TGTGCCATCAGTGAAGAACGTACGGACACTGAAGCTTTCTTT.

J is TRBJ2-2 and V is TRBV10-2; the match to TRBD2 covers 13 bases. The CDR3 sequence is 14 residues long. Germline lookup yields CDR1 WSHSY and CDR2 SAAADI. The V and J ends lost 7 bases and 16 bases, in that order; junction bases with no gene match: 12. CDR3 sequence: CASTLAGGTGAQFF. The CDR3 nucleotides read TGCGCCAGCACACTAGCGGGAGGGACCGGGGCGCAGTTTTTT.

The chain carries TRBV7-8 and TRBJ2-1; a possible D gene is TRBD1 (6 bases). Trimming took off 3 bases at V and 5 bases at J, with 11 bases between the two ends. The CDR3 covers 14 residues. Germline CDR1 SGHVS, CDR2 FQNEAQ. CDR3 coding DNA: TGTGCCAGCAGCTTTCAGCCAGGGGACAATGAGCAGTTCTTC. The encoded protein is CASSFQPGDNEQFF. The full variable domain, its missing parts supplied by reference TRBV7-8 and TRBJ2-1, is GAGVSQSPRYKVAKRGQDVALRCDPISGHVSLFWYQQALGQGPEFLTYFQNEAQLDKSGLPSDRFFAERPEGSVSTLKIQRTQQEDSAVYLCASSFQPGDNEQFFGPGTRLTVL.

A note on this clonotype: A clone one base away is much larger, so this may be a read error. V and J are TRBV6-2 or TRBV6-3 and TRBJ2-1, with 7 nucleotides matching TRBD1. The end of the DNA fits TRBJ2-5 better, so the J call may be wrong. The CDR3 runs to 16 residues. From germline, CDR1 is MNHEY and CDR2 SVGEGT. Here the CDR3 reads CASGYFLPGQQETQYF. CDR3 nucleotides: TGTGCCAGCGGTTACTTTCTCCCGGGACAGCAAGAGACCCAGTACTTC.

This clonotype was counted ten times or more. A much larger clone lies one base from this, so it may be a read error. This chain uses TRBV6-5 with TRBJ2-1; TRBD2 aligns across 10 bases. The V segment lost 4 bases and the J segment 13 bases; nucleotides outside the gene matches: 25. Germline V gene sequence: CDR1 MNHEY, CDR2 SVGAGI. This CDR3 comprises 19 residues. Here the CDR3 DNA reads TGTGCCAGCAGTTTCCACTCCTCTAGCGGGAGTCAGAGAGGAGAGACCCAGTTCTTC. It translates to CASSFHSSSGSQRGETQFF.

CDR3 nucleotides: TGTGCCAGCAGTTACCCTTTGGACAGGGCAGGCAAGCAGTTCTTC. It is translated as CASSYPLDRAGKQFF. This rearrangement joins TRBV6-2 or TRBV6-3 to TRBJ2-1; 8 positions match TRBD1. J gave up 11 bases and V 2 bases, and 11 bases lay outside the gene matches. This CDR3 has 15 amino acids. Germline assignment: CDR1 MNHEY and CDR2 SVGEGT.

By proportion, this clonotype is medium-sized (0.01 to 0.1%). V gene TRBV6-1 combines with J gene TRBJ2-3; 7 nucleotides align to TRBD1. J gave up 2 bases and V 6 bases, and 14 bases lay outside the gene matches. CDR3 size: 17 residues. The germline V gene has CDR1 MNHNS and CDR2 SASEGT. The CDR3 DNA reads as TGTGCCAGCAGGAGGGGTCGACAGGGAATATTCACAGATACGCAGTATTTT. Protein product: CASRRGRQGIFTDTQYF.

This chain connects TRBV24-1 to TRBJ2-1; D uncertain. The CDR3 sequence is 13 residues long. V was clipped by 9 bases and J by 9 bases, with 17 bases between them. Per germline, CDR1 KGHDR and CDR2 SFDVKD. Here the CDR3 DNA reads TGTGCCACCGGAAAGGGAATTGGTTTTGAGCAGTTCTTC. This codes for CATGKGIGFEQFF.

CDR3: CASSLSRYNEQFF. The DNA for the CDR3 is TGTGCCAGCAGTTTAAGCAGGTACAATGAGCAGTTCTTC. The chain recombines TRBV12-3 or TRBV12-4 with TRBJ2-1, with D hard to call. V was pared by 2 bases and J by 4 bases, with 6 bases between. The CDR3 totals 13 residues.

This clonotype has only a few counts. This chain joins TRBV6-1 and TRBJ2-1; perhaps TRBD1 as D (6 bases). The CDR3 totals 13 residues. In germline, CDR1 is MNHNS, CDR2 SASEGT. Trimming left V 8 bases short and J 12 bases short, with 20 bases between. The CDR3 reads CASSRDTPHLQFF. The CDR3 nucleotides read TGTGCCAGCTCCCGGGACACCCCCCATTTGCAGTTCTTC.

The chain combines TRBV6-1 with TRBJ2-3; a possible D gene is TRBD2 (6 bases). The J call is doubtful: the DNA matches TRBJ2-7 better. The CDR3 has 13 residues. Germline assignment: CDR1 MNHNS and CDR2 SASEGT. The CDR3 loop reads CASGRGVKNTQYF. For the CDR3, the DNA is TGTGCCAGCGGGCGGGGCGTCAAAAATACGCAGTACTTC.

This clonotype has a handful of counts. This CDR3 reads CSAREEREPYEQYF. The CDR3 DNA reads TGCAGTGCTAGAGAGGAGAGGGAACCCTACGAGCAGTACTTC. V and J are TRBV20-1 and TRBJ2-7, with TRBD2 as a possible D gene (5 bases). CDR1 and CDR2 (germline): DFQATT, SNEGSKA (reference sequence). CDR3 size: 14 residues. Trimming took off 0 bases at V and 2 bases at J, with 11 bases between the two ends.

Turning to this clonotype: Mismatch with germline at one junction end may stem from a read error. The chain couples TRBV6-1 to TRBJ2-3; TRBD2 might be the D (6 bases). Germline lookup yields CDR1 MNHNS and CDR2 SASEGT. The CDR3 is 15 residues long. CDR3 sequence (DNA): TGTGCCAGCAATCCGGCGGAGGGAGCCAAAAATACGCAGTACTTT. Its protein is CASNPAEGAKNTQYF.

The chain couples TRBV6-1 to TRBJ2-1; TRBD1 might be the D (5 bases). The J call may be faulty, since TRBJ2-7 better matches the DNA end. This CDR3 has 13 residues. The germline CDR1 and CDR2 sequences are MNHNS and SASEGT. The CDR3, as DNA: TGTGCCAGCTACAGGAACGGATACTACGAGCAGTACTTC. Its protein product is CASYRNGYYEQYF.

The CDR3 DNA follows: TGCGCCAGCAGCCAAATGCGGGGGATCGGCGAAAAACTGTTTTTT. Translating it yields CASSQMRGIGEKLFF. The V call is TRBV4-3, the J call TRBJ1-4; perhaps TRBD1 as D (5 bases). CDR1 and CDR2 (germline): LGHNA, YSLEER. CDR3 size: 15 residues. Trimming left V 2 bases short and J 8 bases short, with 15 bases between.

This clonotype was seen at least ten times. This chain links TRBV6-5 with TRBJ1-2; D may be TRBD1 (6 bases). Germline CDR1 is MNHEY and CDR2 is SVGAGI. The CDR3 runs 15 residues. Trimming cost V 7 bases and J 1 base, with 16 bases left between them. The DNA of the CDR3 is TGTGCCAGCATTCTCACCCCAGGGGATAACTATGGCTACACCTTC. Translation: CASILTPGDNYGYTF.

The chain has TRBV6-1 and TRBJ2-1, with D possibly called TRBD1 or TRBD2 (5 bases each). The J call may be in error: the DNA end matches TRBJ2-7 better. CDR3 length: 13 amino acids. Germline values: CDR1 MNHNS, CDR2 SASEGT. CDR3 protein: CASSDMGVYEQYF. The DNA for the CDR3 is TGTGCCAGCAGTGATATGGGGGTCTACGAGCAGTACTTC.

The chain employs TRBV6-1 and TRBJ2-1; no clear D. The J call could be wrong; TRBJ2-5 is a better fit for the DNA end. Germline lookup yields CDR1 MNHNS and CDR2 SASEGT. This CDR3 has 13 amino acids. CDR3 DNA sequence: TGTGCCAGCAGTGAGGCTGCTCAAGAGACCCAGTACTTC. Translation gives CASSEAAQETQYF.

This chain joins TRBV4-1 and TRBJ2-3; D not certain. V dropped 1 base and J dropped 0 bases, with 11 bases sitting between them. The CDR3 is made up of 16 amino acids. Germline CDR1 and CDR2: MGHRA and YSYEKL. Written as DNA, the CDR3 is TGCGCCAGCAGCCAAGGAGTCAGCGAGAGCACAGATACGCAGTATTTT. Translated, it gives CASSQGVSESTDTQYF.

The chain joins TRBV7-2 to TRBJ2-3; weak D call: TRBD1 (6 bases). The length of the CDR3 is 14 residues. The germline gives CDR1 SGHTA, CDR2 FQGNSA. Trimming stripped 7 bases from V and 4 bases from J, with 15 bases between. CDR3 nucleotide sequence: TGTGCCAGCAACGCGAACAGGGTGGCAGATACGCAGTATTTT. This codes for CASNANRVADTQYF.

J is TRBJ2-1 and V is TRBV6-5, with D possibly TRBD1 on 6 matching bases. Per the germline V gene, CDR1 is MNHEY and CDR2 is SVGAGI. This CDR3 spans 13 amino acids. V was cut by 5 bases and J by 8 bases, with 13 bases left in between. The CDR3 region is CASSNEQGDEQFF. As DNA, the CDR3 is TGTGCCAGCAGTAACGAACAGGGCGATGAGCAGTTCTTC.

The CDR3 is CASSYTVNEQYF. CDR3 nucleotides: TGTGCCAGCAGTTACACGGTAAACGAGCAGTACTTC. The J gene is TRBJ2-5, the V gene TRBV6-5; D remains unclear. The DNA matches TRBJ2-7 better at its end, which makes the J call doubtful. The CDR3 totals 12 residues. Germline lookup yields CDR1 MNHEY and CDR2 SVGAGI.

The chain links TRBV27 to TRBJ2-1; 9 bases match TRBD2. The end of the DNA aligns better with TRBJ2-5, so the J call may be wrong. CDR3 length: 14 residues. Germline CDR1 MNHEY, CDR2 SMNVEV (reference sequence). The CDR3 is CASKPLAGQETQYF. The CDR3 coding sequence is TGTGCCAGCAAACCTCTAGCGGGACAAGAGACCCAGTACTTC.